Here is one T cell receptor (beta chain) with its context. The sample originates from a study of blood T cell repertoires in COVID-19. The repertoire was sequenced with immunoSEQ multiplex PCR; TCRdb's copy has only in-frame clones and lacks some. Among some 200,000 clones listed, around 90% were seen once. Trimming stripped 0 bases from V and 7 bases from J, with 16 bases between. Per germline, CDR1 SGHRS and CDR2 YFSETQ. This CDR3 has 15 residues. The sequencing sample was made of PBMCs or T cells enriched from blood (not recorded which). The TCR was taken from a woman younger than 45 who had recovered from COVID-19. This sequence joins TRBV5-1 and TRBJ1-2; unclear D gene. CDR3 in amino acids: CASSLAQKSGVGYTF. The CDR3 nucleotides are TGCGCCAGCAGCTTGGCCCAAAAATCGGGAGTTGGCTACACCTTC. Full variable domain (remainder filled in from reference TRBV5-1 and TRBJ1-2): KAGVTQTPRYLIKTRGQQVTLSCSPISGHRSVSWYQQTPGQGLQFLFEYFSETQRNKGNFPGRFSGRQFSNSRSEMNVSTLELGDSALYLCASSLAQKSGVGYTFGSGTRLTVV.